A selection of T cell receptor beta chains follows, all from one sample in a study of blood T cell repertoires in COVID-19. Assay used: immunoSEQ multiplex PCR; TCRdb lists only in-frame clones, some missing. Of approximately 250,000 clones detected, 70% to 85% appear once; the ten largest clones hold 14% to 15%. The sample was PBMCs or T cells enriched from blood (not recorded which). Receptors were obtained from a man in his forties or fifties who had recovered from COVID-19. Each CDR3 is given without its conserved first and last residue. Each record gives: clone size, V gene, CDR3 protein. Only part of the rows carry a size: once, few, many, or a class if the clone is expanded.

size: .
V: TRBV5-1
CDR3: ASGQGTDTQY

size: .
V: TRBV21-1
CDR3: ASRPLGAFYEQY

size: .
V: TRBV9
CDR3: ASSVAPRGTEAF

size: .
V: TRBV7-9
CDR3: ASSAQGQVGSYEQY

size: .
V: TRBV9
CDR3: ASSGRLGPYPHEQF

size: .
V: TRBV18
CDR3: ASSAGQGNQPQH

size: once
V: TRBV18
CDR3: ASSPTQGANYGYT

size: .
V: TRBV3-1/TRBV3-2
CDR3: ASSQVGQKRPEAF

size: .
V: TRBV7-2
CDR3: ASSIQGGEAF

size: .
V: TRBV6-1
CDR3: ASSDTGSGRKLF

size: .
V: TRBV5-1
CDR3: ATSLTGISGNTIY

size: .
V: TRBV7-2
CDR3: ASSPRGTSYSYEQY

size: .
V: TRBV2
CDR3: ASSEDRGGNQPQH

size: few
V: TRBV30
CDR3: AWVTGGDGYT

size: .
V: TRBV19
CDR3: ASSIGRFYEQY

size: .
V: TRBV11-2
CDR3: ASSLFRVIYEQY

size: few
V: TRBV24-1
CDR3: ATSDARGYEQY

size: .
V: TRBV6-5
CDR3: ASSNRGHYGYT

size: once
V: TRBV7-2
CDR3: ASSLVGTGGSGEQY

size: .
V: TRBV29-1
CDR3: SVLPGAVGEKLF

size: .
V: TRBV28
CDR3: ASSSPHTTDTQY

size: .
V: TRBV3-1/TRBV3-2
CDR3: ASSQGTAVLGDTQY

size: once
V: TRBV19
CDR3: ASTPGGHSPLH

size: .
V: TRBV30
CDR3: AWSRASYEQF

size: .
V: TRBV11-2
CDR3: ASSLPFGGQETQY

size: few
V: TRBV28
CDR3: ASTKRQGEQPQH

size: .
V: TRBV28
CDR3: ASSFGDSYGYT

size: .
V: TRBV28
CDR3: ASRGGALYNEQF

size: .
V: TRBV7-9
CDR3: ASSLAWGDSNQPQH

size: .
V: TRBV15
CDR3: ATSRDPRQGGEVTGELF

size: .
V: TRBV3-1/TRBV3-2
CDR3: ASSPLRAGVLTDTQY

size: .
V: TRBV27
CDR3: ASSLVGATNEKLF

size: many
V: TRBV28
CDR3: ASSLDRGVWGAF

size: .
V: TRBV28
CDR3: ASSLGGIYEQY

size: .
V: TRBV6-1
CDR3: ASSDRVQPQH

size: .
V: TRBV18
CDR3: ASKRVVGREPRVNGYEQY

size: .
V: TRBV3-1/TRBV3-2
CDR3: ASRPRGMGETQY

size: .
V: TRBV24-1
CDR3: ATSGGTAPQIDTQY

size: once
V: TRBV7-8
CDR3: ASSPGEGGETQY

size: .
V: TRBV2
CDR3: ASSRTLLNYGYT

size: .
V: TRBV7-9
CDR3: ASSPLRSGTSGDHYEQY

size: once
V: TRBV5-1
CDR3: ASSLPGRSEQY

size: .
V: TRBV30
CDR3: AWSVHGGPYEQY

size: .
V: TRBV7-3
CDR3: ASSSSSVSTGELF

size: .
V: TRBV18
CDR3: ASSPPTRMEKLF

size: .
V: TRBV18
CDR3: ASSPPRVTEAF

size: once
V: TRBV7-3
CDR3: ASSFQGHNEQF

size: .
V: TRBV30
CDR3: AWKWGRGRNTIY

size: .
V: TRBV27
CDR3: ASSLSGRTYNEQF

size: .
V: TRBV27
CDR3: ASILSGQGWSNTEAF

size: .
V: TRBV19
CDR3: ASSIVLVGWTGGYTEAF

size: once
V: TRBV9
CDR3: ASSVGDGPVDT

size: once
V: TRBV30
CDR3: AWSVGRRSWASPLYEQY

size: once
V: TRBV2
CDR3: ASSREGDHGYT

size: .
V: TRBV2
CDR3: ASSESSGADTQY